Included here is one TCR beta chain sequence, with context. Measured with immunoSEQ multiplex PCR; TCRdb has only the in-frame clones, and not every one. Of roughly 200,000 clones in the sample, roughly 81% were seen once. The record originates from a study of blood T cell repertoires in COVID-19. Trimming removed 4 bases from V and 0 bases from J, with 16 bases in between. Per the germline V gene, CDR1 is SEHNR and CDR2 is FQNEAQ (reference sequence). CDR3 length: 17 residues. Sample: peripheral blood. The sequence was collected from a woman between 40 and 50 years old with COVID-19, enrolled during active disease. The chain has TRBV7-9 and TRBJ2-1; D is ambiguous. CDR3 nucleotide sequence: TGTGCCAGCAGCTCCCTATTAAGGCTAGACTCCTACAATGAGCAGTTCTTC. This gives the protein CASSSLLRLDSYNEQFF. Variable domain in full (rest from reference TRBV7-9 and TRBJ2-1): DTGVSQNPRHKITKRGQNVTFRCDPISEHNRLYWYRQTLGQGPEFLTYFQNEAQLEKSRLLSDRFSAERPKGSFSTLEIQRTEQGDSAMYLCASSSLLRLDSYNEQFFGPGTRLTVL.